This TCR beta chain was identified during a study of response to subunit inactivated influenza vaccine. Comments on this clonotype: Its antigen remains unknown.

Points from the study as a whole: With each seasonal influenza vaccination, the authors suggested, few new T cells are recruited.

From the RT-PCR reads, TCRdb called clonotypes with MiXCR, one entry per CDR3 protein. The data show approximately 490,000 distinct CDR3 sequences, 6% to 9% seen once. Germline CDR1 MNHEY, CDR2 SVGEGT. Between the trimmed V and J ends, which lost 6 bases and 6 bases, there was a span of 11 bases. This CDR3 has 12 residues. The material sequenced was PBMCs from blood, taken about 24 months after vaccination. This TCR was recovered from a man between 45 and 75 years old who received an inactivated influenza vaccine. The chain employs TRBV6-2 or TRBV6-3 and TRBJ1-1; unclear D gene. The CDR3 here is CASSYGFSEAFF. In nucleotides, the CDR3 is TGTGCCAGCAGCTACGGCTTCTCTGAAGCTTTCTTT.